This T cell receptor (beta chain) was recorded in a study of OX40 agonist ivuxolimab in advanced cancers. Germline CDR1 MNHEY, CDR2 SMNVEV (reference sequence). Trimming stripped 9 bases from V and 2 bases from J, with 13 bases between. The CDR3 has 13 residues. Method: immunoSEQ multiplex PCR; TCRdb's copy keeps in-frame clones and lacks some. The sample yields roughly 70,000 clones, approximately 90% seen once. J is TRBJ1-2 and V is TRBV27; D is undetermined. The receptor comes from an adult with an advanced solid tumor such as melanoma, head and neck, liver or kidney cancer. Source: CD4+ or CD8+ T cells sorted from blood, taken in a trial of the OX40 agonist ivuxolimab. This CDR3 is CASSWQANYGYTF. CDR3 sequence (DNA): TGTGCCAGTAGCTGGCAGGCGAACTATGGCTACACCTTC.